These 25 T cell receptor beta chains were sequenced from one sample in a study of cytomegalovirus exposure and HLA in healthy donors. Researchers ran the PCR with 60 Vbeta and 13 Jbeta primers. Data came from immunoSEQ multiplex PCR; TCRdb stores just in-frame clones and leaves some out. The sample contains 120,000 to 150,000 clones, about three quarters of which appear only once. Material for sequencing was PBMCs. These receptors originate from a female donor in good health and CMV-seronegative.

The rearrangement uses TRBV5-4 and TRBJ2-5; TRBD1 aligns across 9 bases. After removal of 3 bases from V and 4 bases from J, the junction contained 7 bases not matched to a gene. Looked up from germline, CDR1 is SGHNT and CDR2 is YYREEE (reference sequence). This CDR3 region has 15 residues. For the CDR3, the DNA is TGTGCCAGCAGCTCAGAAACGACAGGGGGAGAGACCCAGTACTTC. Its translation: CASSSETTGGETQYF.

The CDR3 here is CASSLGPDRSYEQYF. The CDR3 nucleotides read TGTGCCAGCAGCTTAGGTCCGGACAGATCCTACGAGCAGTACTTC. This chain links TRBV7-9 with TRBJ2-7; D perhaps matches TRBD1 (6 bases). CDR3 size: 15 residues. V lost 1 base and J 1 base, leaving 11 bases between the germline ends. In germline, CDR1 is SEHNR, CDR2 FQNEAQ (reference sequence).

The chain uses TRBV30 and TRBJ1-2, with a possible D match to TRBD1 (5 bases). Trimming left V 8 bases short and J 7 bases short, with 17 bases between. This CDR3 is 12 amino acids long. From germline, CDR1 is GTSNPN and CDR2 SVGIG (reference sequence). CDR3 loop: CARDRISGGYTF. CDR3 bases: TGTGCCAGAGACAGAATTTCGGGTGGCTACACCTTC. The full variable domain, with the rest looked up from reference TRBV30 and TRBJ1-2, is SQTIHQWPATLVQPVGSPLSLECTVEGTSNPNLYWYRQAAGRGLQLLFYSVGIGQISSEVPQNLSASRPQDRQFILSSKKLLLSDSGFYLCARDRISGGYTFGSGTRLTVV.

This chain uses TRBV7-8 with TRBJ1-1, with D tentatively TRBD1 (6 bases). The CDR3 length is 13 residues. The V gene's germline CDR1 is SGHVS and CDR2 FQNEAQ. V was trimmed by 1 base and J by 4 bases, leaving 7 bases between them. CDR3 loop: CASSLDRATEAFF. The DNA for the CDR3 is TGTGCCAGCAGCTTAGACAGGGCCACTGAAGCTTTCTTT. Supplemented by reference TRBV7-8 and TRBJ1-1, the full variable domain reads GAGVSQSPRYKVAKRGQDVALRCDPISGHVSLFWYQQALGQGPEFLTYFQNEAQLDKSGLPSDRFFAERPEGSVSTLKIQRTQQEDSAVYLCASSLDRATEAFFGQGTRLTVV.

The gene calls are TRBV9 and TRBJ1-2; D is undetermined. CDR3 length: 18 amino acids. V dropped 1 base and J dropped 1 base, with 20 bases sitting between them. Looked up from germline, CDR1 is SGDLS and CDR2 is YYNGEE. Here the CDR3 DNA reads TGTGCCAGCAGCGTAACCTCCGGCGTGGGCACAAGTAACTATGGCTACACCTTC. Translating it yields CASSVTSGVGTSNYGYTF.

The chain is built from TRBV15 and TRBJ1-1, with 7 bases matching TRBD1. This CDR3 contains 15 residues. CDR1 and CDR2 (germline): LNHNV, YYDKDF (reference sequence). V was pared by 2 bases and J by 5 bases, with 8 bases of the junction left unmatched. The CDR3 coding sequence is TGTGCCACCAGCAGAAAGGACAGGCCGGGGACTGAAGCTTTCTTT. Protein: CATSRKDRPGTEAFF. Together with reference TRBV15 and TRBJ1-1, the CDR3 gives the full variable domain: DAMVIQNPRYQVTQFGKPVTLSCSQTLNHNVMYWYQQKSSQAPKLLFHYYDKDFNNEADTPDNFQSRRPNTSFCFLDIRSPGLGDTAMYLCATSRKDRPGTEAFFGQGTRLTVV.

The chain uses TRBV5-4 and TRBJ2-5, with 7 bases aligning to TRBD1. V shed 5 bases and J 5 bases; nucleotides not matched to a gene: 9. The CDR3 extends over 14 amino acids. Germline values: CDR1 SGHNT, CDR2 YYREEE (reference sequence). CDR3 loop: CASRHSQGLETQYF. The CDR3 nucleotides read TGTGCCAGCAGGCATTCACAGGGGTTGGAGACCCAGTACTTC.

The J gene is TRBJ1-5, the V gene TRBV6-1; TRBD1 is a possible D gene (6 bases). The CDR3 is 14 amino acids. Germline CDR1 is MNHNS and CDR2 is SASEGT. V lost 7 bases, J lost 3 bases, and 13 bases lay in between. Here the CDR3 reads CASTTDRTNQPQHF. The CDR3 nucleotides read TGTGCCAGCACCACCGACAGGACCAATCAGCCCCAGCATTTT.

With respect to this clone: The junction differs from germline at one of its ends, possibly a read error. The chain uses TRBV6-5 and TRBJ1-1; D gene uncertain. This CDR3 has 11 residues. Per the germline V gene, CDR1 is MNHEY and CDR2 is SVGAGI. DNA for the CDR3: TGTGCCAGCAGTTACTCGAGTGATCGAGGCTTT. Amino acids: CASSYSSDRGF.

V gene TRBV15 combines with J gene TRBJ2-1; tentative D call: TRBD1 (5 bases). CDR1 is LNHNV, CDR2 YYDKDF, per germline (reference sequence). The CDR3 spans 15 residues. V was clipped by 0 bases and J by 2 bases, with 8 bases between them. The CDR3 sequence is CATSRDLQAYNEQFF. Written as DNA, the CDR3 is TGTGCCACCAGCAGAGATTTACAGGCCTACAATGAGCAGTTCTTC.

CDR3 nucleotide sequence: TGTGCCAGCAGTACAGGGGGCAGGCAGCCCCAGCATTTT. Translated, it gives CASSTGGRQPQHF. The chain uses TRBV6-5 and TRBJ1-5; 9 nucleotides match TRBD1. The CDR3 is made up of 13 amino acids. The V and J ends lost 5 bases and 7 bases, in that order; junction bases with no gene match: 3. Looked up from germline, CDR1 is MNHEY and CDR2 is SVGAGI.

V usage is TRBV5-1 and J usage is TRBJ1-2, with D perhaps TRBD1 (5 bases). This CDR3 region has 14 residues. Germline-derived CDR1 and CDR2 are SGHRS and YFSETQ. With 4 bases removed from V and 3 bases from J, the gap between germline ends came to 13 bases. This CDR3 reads CASSLSTADYGYTF. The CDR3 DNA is TGCGCCAGCAGCCTCTCGACAGCAGACTATGGCTACACCTTC.

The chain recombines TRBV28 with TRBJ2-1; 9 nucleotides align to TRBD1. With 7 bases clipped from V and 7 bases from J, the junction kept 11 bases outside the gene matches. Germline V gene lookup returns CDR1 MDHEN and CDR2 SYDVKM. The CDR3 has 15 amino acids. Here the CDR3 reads CASTMDRGGWNEQFF. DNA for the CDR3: TGTGCCAGCACCATGGACAGGGGAGGGTGGAATGAGCAGTTCTTC.

The CDR3 DNA sequence: TGTGCCAGCAGTTCTATACAGGGGGCAACCACTGAAGCTTTCTTT. Its translation: CASSSIQGATTEAFF. The chain couples TRBV6-5 to TRBJ1-1, with TRBD1 matching over 9 bases. The CDR3 is made up of 15 amino acids. V was pared by 4 bases and J by 4 bases, with 7 bases of the junction left unmatched. Germline lookup yields CDR1 MNHEY and CDR2 SVGAGI.

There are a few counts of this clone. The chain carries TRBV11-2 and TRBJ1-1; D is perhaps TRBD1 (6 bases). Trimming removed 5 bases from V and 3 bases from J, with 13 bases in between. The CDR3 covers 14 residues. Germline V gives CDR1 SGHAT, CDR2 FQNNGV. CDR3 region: CASSLQGWHTEAFF. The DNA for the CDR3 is TGTGCCAGCAGCCTGCAGGGGTGGCACACTGAAGCTTTCTTT. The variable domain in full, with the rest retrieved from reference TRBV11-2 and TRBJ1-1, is EAGVAQSPRYKIIEKRQSVAFWCNPISGHATLYWYQQILGQGPKLLIQFQNNGVVDDSQLPKDRFSAERLKGVDSTLKIQPAKLEDSAVYLCASSLQGWHTEAFFGQGTRLTVV.

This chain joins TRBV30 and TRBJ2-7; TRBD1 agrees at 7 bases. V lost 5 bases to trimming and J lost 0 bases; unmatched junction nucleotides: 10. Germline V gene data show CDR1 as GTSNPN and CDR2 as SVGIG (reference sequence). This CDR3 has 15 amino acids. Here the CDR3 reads CAWGRTGFVSYEQYF. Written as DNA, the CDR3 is TGTGCCTGGGGAAGGACAGGCTTTGTCTCCTACGAGCAGTACTTC.

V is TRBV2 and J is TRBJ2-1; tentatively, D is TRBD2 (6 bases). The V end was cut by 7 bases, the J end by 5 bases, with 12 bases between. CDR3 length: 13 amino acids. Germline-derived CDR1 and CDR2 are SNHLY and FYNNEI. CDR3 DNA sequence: TGTGCCAGCATCTTGGGACTCCACAATGAGCAGTTCTTC. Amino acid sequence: CASILGLHNEQFF.

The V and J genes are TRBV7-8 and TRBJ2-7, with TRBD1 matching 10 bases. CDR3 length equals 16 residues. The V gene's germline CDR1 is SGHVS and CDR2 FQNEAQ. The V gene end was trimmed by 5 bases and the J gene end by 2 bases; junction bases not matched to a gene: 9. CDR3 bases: TGTGCCAGCAGCCGGGGGGTTGGACAGGGGGCCTACGAGCAGTACTTC. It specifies CASSRGVGQGAYEQYF.

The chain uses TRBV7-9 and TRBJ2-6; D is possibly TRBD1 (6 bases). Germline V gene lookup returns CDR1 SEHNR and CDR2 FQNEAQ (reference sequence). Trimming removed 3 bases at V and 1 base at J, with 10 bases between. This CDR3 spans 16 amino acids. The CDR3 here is CASSFQGLSGANVLTF. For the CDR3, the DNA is TGTGCCAGCAGCTTTCAGGGGCTGTCTGGGGCCAACGTCCTGACTTTC.

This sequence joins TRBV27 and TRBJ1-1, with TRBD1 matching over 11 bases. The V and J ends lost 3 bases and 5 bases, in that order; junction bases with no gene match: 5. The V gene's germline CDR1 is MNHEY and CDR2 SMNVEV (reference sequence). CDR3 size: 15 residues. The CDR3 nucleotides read TGTGCCAGCAGTTTCCGGGGGACAGGGGGAACTGAAGCTTTCTTT. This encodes CASSFRGTGGTEAFF.

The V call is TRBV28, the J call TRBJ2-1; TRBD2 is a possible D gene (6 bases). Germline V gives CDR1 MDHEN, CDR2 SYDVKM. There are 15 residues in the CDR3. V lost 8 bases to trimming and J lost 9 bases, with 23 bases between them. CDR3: CASASSSATRVEQFF. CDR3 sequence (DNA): TGTGCCAGCGCTTCATCTAGCGCGACTCGAGTTGAGCAGTTCTTC.

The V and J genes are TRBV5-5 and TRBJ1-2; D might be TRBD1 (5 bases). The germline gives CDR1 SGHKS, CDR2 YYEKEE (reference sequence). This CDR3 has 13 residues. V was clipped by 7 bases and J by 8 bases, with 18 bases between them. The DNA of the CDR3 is TGTGCCAGCGGCCGGGCGACAGATCAGGGCTACACCTTC. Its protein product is CASGRATDQGYTF. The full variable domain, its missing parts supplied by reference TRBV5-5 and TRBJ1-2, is DAGVTQSPTHLIKTRGQQVTLRCSPISGHKSVSWYQQVLGQGPQFIFQYYEKEERGRGNFPDRFSARQFPNYSSELNVNALLLGDSALYLCASGRATDQGYTFGSGTRLTVV.

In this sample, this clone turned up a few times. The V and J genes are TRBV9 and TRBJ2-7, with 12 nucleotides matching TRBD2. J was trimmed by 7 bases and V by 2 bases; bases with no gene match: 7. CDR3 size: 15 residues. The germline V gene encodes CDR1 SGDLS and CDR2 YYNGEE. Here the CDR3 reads CASSVDASGRGEQYF. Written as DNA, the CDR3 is TGTGCCAGCAGCGTTGACGCTAGCGGGAGGGGTGAGCAGTACTTC.

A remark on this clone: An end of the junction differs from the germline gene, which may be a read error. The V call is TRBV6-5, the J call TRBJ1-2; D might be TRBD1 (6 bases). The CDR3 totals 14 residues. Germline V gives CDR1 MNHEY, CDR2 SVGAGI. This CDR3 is CASGSTGKLVGYPF. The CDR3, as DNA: TGTGCCAGCGGCTCAACAGGGAAACTAGTGGGCTACCCCTTC.

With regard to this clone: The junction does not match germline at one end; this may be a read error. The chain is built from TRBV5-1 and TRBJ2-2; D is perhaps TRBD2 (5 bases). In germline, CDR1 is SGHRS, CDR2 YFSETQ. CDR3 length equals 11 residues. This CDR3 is CATGNAGELFF. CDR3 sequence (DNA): TGCGCCACGGGGAACGCCGGGGAGCTGTTTTTT. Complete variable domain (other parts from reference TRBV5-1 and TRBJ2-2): KAGVTQTPRYLIKTRGQQVTLSCSPISGHRSVSWYQQTPGQGLQFLFEYFSETQRNKGNFPGRFSGRQFSNSRSEMNVSTLELGDSALYLCATGNAGELFFGEGSRLTVL.